The clone carrying this T cell receptor beta chain was recorded many times. What it recognizes is unknown. This CDR3 is built from 14 residues. V shed 5 bases, J shed 1 base, and the junction held 3 bases outside the gene matches. CDR1 and CDR2 from the germline V gene are DFQATT and SNEGSKA (reference sequence). The data were obtained in a study of T cells after yellow fever vaccination. On the study more broadly: SMART-Seq v4 Ultra Low Input served to prepare low-cell-number fractions.

Study-level findings and limits: Among all clonotypes, a small share was observed in both CD4 and CD8 compartments. Any FACS-sorted repertoire could hold abundant clonotypes that contaminate it from the bulk population.

One entry per CDR3 protein, called by TCRdb with MiXCR from the 5' RACE reads. The sample carries fewer than 150,000 distinct CDR3 sequences, approximately 7.1% recorded once. The source material was CD4+ T cells sorted from PBMCs, sampled around 45 days after the first yellow fever vaccination. The J gene is TRBJ2-1, the V gene TRBV20-1; 9 nucleotides match TRBD2. The receptor's source is a man aged 18 to 30 who received the YFV17D yellow fever vaccine. CDR3 nucleotides: TGCAGTGCTGGGGCGGGGGGGTCCTACAATGAGCAGTTCTTC. Protein sequence: CSAGAGGSYNEQFF.